Following are 7 T cell receptor beta chains from one sample sequenced in a study of blood T cells in healthy people across ages. Together with a sample-barcoded 5' primer, a J-beta primer mix was included in a second PCR lasting about 6 to 11 cycles. TCRdb called the 5' RACE reads again in MiXCR, with one record for every CDR3 protein. Of approximately 810,000 distinct CDR3 sequences in the sample, 29% were seen once. Sequenced: blood. Source of these receptors: a woman older than 75 in good health.

This clonotype was picked up a small number of times. This sequence joins TRBV5-6 and TRBJ1-1; D not resolved. Germline CDR1 and CDR2: SGHDT and YYEEEE. Trimming took off 1 base at V and 1 base at J, with 8 bases between the two ends. The CDR3 spans 14 residues. The CDR3 loop reads CASSLRVSNTEAFF. CDR3 sequence (DNA): TGTGCCAGCAGCTTGCGGGTTTCGAACACTGAAGCTTTCTTT. The entire variable domain, with the rest obtained from reference TRBV5-6 and TRBJ1-1, is as follows: DAGVTQSPTHLIKTRGQQVTLRCSPKSGHDTVSWYQQALGQGPQFIFQYYEEEERQRGNFPDRFSGHQFPNYSSELNVNALLLGDSALYLCASSLRVSNTEAFFGQGTRLTVV.

This clonotype was picked up many times. This rearrangement joins TRBV2 to TRBJ2-3; possible D gene TRBD1, 6 bases. This CDR3 has 14 amino acids. Germline CDR1 reads SNHLY; CDR2 reads FYNNEI. With 6 bases removed from V and 3 bases from J, the gap between germline ends came to 13 bases. In nucleotides, the CDR3 is TGTGCCAGCAGCCTACAGGGTTTTACAGATACGCAGTATTTT. It is translated as CASSLQGFTDTQYF.

In its sample, this clonotype was seen many times. The chain links TRBV20-1 to TRBJ2-7, with TRBD2 matching 10 bases. The germline CDR1 and CDR2 sequences are DFQATT and SNEGSKA (reference sequence). After removal of 2 bases from V and 2 bases from J, the junction contained 0 bases not matched to a gene. This CDR3 is 13 amino acids long. Here the CDR3 reads CSARLAGAYEQYF. CDR3 coding DNA: TGCAGTGCTAGACTAGCGGGGGCCTACGAGCAGTACTTC.

The chain recombines TRBV7-8 with TRBJ2-5, with 11 bases matching TRBD2. After removal of 2 bases from V and 5 bases from J, the junction contained 10 bases not matched to a gene. The germline CDR1 and CDR2 sequences are SGHVS and FQNEAQ. The CDR3 is made up of 17 amino acids. This CDR3 reads CASSLRLAGLSVETQYF. The CDR3 region has the DNA TGTGCCAGCAGCTTACGACTAGCGGGGCTCTCGGTGGAGACCCAGTACTTC. Drawing the rest from reference TRBV7-8 and TRBJ2-5, the complete variable domain is GAGVSQSPRYKVAKRGQDVALRCDPISGHVSLFWYQQALGQGPEFLTYFQNEAQLDKSGLPSDRFFAERPEGSVSTLKIQRTQQEDSAVYLCASSLRLAGLSVETQYFGPGTRLLVL.

The chain has TRBV12-3 or TRBV12-4 and TRBJ2-3, with 7 bases identical to TRBD1. V dropped 4 bases and J dropped 15; count of bases not matched to a gene: 16. This CDR3 comprises 14 residues. The CDR3 reads CASSSGGGTDTEYF. Written as DNA, the CDR3 is TGTGCCAGCAGTTCAGGAGGTGGGACAGATACGGAATATTTT.

This clonotype came up many times. The chain is built from TRBV3-1 and TRBJ1-2, with D possibly TRBD1 on 6 matching bases. V dropped 3 bases and J dropped 7 bases, with 12 bases sitting between them. The CDR3 is 13 amino acids. Germline values: CDR1 LGHDT, CDR2 YNNKEL (reference sequence). The CDR3 protein is CASSQTGLGGYTF. The CDR3 DNA is TGTGCCAGCAGCCAGACAGGTCTTGGTGGCTACACCTTC. Using reference TRBV3-1 and TRBJ1-2 for the parts outside the CDR3, the full variable domain is DTAVSQTPKYLVTQMGNDKSIKCEQNLGHDTMYWYKQDSKKFLKIMFSYNNKELIINETVPNRFSPKSPDKAHLNLHINSLELGDSAVYFCASSQTGLGGYTFGSGTRLTVV.

The chain recombines TRBV9 with TRBJ2-6, with D unclear. The CDR3 runs 15 residues. Germline CDR1 reads SGDLS; CDR2 reads YYNGEE. Between the trimmed V and J ends, which lost 0 bases and 2 bases, there was a span of 6 bases. This chain's CDR3 is CASSVERPGANVLTF. DNA for the CDR3: TGTGCCAGCAGCGTAGAAAGGCCTGGGGCCAACGTCCTGACTTTC.